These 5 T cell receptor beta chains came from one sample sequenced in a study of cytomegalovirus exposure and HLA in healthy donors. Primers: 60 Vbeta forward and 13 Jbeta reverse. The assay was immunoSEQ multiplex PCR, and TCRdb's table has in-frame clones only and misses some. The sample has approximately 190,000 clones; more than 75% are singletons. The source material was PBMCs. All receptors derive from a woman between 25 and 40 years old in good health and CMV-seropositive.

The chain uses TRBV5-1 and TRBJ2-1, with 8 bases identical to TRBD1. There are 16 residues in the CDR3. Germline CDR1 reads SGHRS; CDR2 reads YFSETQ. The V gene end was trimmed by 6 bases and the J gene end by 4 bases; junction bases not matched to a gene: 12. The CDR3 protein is CASTPRDRQQYNEQFF. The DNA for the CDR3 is TGCGCCAGCACGCCAAGGGACAGGCAGCAGTACAATGAGCAGTTCTTC.

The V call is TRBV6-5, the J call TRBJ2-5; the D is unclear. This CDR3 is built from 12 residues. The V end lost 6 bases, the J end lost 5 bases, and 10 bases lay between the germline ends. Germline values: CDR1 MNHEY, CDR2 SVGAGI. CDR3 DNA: TGTGCCAGCAGCCGACTCCGGGAGACCCAGTACTTC. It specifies CASSRLRETQYF.

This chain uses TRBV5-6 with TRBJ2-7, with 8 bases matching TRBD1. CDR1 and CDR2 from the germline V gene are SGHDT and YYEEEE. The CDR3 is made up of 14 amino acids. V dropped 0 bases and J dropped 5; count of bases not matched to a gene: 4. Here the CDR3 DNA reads TGTGCCAGCAGCTTGGATGGGACAGGTAACGAGCAGTACTTC. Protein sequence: CASSLDGTGNEQYF.

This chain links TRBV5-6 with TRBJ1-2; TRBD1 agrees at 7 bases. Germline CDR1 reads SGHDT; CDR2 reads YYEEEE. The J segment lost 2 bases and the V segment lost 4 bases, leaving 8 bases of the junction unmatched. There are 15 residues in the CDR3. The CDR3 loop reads CASSPPGQRNYGYTF. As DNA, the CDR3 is TGTGCCAGCAGCCCACCGGGACAGAGAAACTATGGCTACACCTTC.

In DNA, the CDR3 is TGTGCCAGCAGGCCAATACGGGACATCTCCTACGAGCAGTACTTC. As protein: CASRPIRDISYEQYF. The chain uses TRBV28 and TRBJ2-7; possibly TRBD1 for D (6 bases). The length of the CDR3 is 15 residues. The V gene's germline CDR1 is MDHEN and CDR2 SYDVKM. With 6 bases removed from V and 0 bases from J, the gap between germline ends came to 15 bases.